Listed below are T cell receptor beta chains from one sample, sequenced in a study of shared clonotypes between healthy human individuals. The assay was immunoSEQ multiplex PCR, and TCRdb's table has in-frame clones only and misses some. The table shows millions of clones, with 95% occurring only once. Sequences were obtained from naive CD4+ T cells sorted from blood. All receptors come from a man aged 18 to 29 in good health. Each CDR3 is given with its conserved first and last residue. The D gene is left open where the match is weak.

v_gene	d_gene	j_gene	CDR3nt	CDR3aa
TRBV10-2	.	TRBJ1-1	TGCGCCAGCATCTCCGGGATCCCAAGGACTGAAGCTTTCTTT	CASISGIPRTEAFF
TRBV9	.	TRBJ1-1	TGTGCCAGCAGCGTAGAAAGCCACGTTAGGGGCGGGAACACTGAAGCTTTCTTT	CASSVESHVRGGNTEAFF
TRBV27	TRBD2	TRBJ2-5	TGTGCCAGCACCCCCACGGGACTAGCGGTAGGAAAGACCCAGTACTTC	CASTPTGLAVGKTQYF
TRBV9	TRBD1	TRBJ2-7	TGTGCCAGCAGCCCCCAGGGGGCTATCTACGAGCAGTACTTC	CASSPQGAIYEQYF
TRBV7-2	.	TRBJ2-4	TGTGCCAGCAGCTTAGGGTTAGCGACGAAAGCCAAAAACATTCAGTACTTC	CASSLGLATKAKNIQYF
TRBV12-5	.	TRBJ2-1	TGTGCTAGTGGTTTGGGTGGTAGGAATGAGCAGTTCTTC	CASGLGGRNEQFF
TRBV5-1	TRBD2	TRBJ2-1	TGCGCCAGCAGCTTGGAGGCGGGGGCCTACAATGAGCAGTTCTTC	CASSLEAGAYNEQFF
TRBV11-2	.	TRBJ1-5	TGTGCCAGCAGCTTAGCCCTAAATCAGCCCCAGCATTTT	CASSLALNQPQHF
TRBV10-3	.	TRBJ1-2	TGTGCCATCAGTGAGTCACTAGACTATGGCTACACCTTC	CAISESLDYGYTF
TRBV28	TRBD1	TRBJ1-5	TGTGCCAGCAGTTTTATAGGGGGCGGCAATCAGCCCCAGCATTTT	CASSFIGGGNQPQHF
TRBV21-1	.	TRBJ1-3	TGTGCCAGCAGCAAAGTTGCGGGACAGCTACACTCTGGAAACACCATATATTTT	CASSKVAGQLHSGNTIYF
TRBV7-9	.	TRBJ2-3	TGTGCCAGCAGCAGGCCACTGCTCCTTAGCACAGATACGCAGTATTTT	CASSRPLLLSTDTQYF
TRBV2	TRBD2	TRBJ2-7	TGTGCCAGCATCCTAGCGGGAGGTGGTGTCTACGAGCAGTACTTC	CASILAGGGVYEQYF
TRBV2	TRBD2	TRBJ2-1	TGTGCCAGCAGTGAAGAACTAGCGGGAGGTGATGAGCAGTTCTTC	CASSEELAGGDEQFF
TRBV6-5	.	TRBJ2-7	TGTGCCAGCAGTTACTCTTCCCAGGGCTACGAGCAGTACTTC	CASSYSSQGYEQYF
TRBV12-5	.	TRBJ1-2	TGTGCTAGTGGTTTGACATCCCTCTATGGCTACACCTTC	CASGLTSLYGYTF
TRBV4-1	.	TRBJ2-1	TGCGCCAGCAGCCAAGATCGGCTATCAGATGAGCAGTTCTTC	CASSQDRLSDEQFF
TRBV4-1	.	TRBJ1-4	TGCGCCAGCAGCCCATCTCGGGGGACAACTAATGAAAAACTGTTTTTT	CASSPSRGTTNEKLFF
TRBV11-2	TRBD2	TRBJ2-1	TGTGCCAGCACCTTAACCGGGGGGGACAATCCGGGTGAGCAGTTCTTC	CASTLTGGDNPGEQFF
TRBV28	.	TRBJ1-6	TGTGCCAGCATCGAGGGGACAAAGGAATCACCCCTCCACTTT	CASIEGTKESPLHF
TRBV7-2	TRBD1	TRBJ1-2	TGTGCCAGCAGCTTAGGCCGGACAGGGTCTGGCTACACCTTC	CASSLGRTGSGYTF
TRBV7-2	.	TRBJ1-2	TGTGCCAGCAGCCCAGAGGGACTGCACTATGGCTACACCTTC	CASSPEGLHYGYTF
TRBV11-2	.	TRBJ2-1	TGTGCCAGCAGCAAATACGGGGAAGACTTACGGTATGAGCAGTTCTTC	CASSKYGEDLRYEQFF
TRBV7-6	.	TRBJ2-1	TGTGCCAGCAGCTTAAGACCGCACGGGCACAATGAGCAGTTCTTC	CASSLRPHGHNEQFF
TRBV7-8	.	TRBJ1-5	TGTGCCAGCACCCCCTCAAATAGCAATCAGCCCCAGCATTTT	CASTPSNSNQPQHF
TRBV7-2	.	TRBJ1-1	TGTGCCAGCAGCTTGACAGGCCTGAACACTGAAGCTTTCTTT	CASSLTGLNTEAFF
TRBV5-6	TRBD2	TRBJ2-2	TGTGCCAGCAGCCTCCAGGGAGGGCCCGGGGAGCTGTTTTTT	CASSLQGGPGELFF
TRBV6-1	TRBD2	TRBJ2-3	TGTGCCAGCAGGAGTGGACTAGCGGGCACAGATACGCAGTATTTT	CASRSGLAGTDTQYF